This paragraph covers one TCR beta chain sequence. Its antigen is not known. The data were taken from a study of blood T cells in healthy people across ages. Study-level results: Among long-lived donors, naive CD4+ cells were more numerous and diversity higher than in aged donors.

A sample-barcoded 5' primer and a J-beta primer mix were used in a second PCR of about 7 to 12 cycles. TCRdb reanalysed the 5' RACE reads using MiXCR and keeps one entry per CDR3 protein. The table lists 780,000 or so distinct CDR3 sequences, around a quarter of them singletons, with approximately 3.7% in the top ten. The data also belong to a second study, concerning T cells of mothers and their children.

Sequenced material: blood. The TCR originated in a boy under 18 in good health.

CDR3 coding DNA: TGTGCCAGCAGTTACTCGGGGTACGCAGATACGCAGTATTTT. It encodes CASSYSGYADTQYF. V usage is TRBV6-5 and J usage is TRBJ2-3; D is undetermined. With 0 bases removed from V and 4 bases from J, the gap between germline ends came to 8 bases. The germline V gene encodes CDR1 MNHEY and CDR2 SVGAGI. This CDR3 comprises 14 residues.